Only a few counts were recorded for the clone carrying this T cell receptor beta chain. What it binds is not known. The data were obtained in a study of CD8 T cells in ankylosing spondylitis. Findings and caveats of the study: Matched ankylosing spondylitis synovial fluid reportedly showed significant enrichment of disease-linked clones. Disease-linked clones bore a CD8+ phenotype, appearing relatively rarely in peripheral blood. What appeared characteristic of ankylosing spondylitis blood was a TCR beta motif of under 10 highly homologous variants. Earlier reports found some motif variants in synovial fluid and blood in reactive arthritis.

Preparation of TCR beta libraries was done by quantitative 5'-RACE with molecular barcodes. TCRdb re-derived calls from the 5' RACE reads in MiXCR, one entry per CDR3 protein. The repertoire holds a few hundred thousand distinct CDR3 sequences, with 20% to 25% as singletons. V dropped 3 bases and J dropped 5; count of bases not matched to a gene: 5. The CDR3 is 15 residues long. CDR1 MNHEY and CDR2 SMNVEV come from the germline V gene (reference sequence). The specimen was blood, either unsorted or a sorted T cell fraction (not recorded which). V and J are TRBV27 and TRBJ2-3; 10 bases match TRBD2. This TCR was recovered from a male donor with ankylosing spondylitis. CDR3 protein: CASSFLAGVRDTQYF. The CDR3, as DNA: TGTGCCAGCAGTTTCCTAGCGGGAGTGAGAGATACGCAGTATTTT.